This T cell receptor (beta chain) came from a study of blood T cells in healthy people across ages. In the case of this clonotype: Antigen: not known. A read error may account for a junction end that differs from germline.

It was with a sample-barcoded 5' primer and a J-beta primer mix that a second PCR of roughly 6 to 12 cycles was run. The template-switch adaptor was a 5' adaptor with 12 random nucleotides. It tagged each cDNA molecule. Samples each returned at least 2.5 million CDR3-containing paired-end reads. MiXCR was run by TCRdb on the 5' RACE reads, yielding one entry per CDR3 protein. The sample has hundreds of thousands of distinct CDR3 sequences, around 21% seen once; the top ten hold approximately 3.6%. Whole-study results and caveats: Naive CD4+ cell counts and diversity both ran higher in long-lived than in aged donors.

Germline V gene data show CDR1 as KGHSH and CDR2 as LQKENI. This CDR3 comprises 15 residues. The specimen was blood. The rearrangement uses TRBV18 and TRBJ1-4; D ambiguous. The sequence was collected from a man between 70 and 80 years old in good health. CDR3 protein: CASPPPGGPNEKLFF. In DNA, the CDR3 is TGTGCCAGCCCACCACCGGGAGGACCTAATGAAAAACTGTTTTTT. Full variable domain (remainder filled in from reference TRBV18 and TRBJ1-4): NAGVMQNPRHLVRRRGQEARLRCSPMKGHSHVYWYRQLPEEGLKFMVYLQKENIIDESGMPKERFSAEFPKEGPSILRIQQVVRGDSAAYFCASPPPGGPNEKLFFGSGTQLSVL.